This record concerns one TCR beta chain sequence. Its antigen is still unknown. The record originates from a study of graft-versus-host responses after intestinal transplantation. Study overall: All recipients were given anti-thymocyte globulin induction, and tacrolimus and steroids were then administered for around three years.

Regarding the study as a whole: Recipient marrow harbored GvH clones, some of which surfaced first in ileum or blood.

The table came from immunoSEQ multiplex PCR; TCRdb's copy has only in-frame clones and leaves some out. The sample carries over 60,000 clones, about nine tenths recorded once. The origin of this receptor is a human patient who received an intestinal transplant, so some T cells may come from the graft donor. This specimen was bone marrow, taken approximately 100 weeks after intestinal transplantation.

CDR3 region: CATQGSNQPQHF. The DNA for the CDR3 is TGTGCCACCCAGGGAAGCAATCAGCCCCAGCATTTT. V gene TRBV25-1 combines with J gene TRBJ1-5; D may be TRBD1 (5 bases). Germline lookup yields CDR1 MGHDK and CDR2 SYGVNS. The CDR3 is made up of 12 amino acids. Trimming took off 10 bases at V and 1 base at J, with 8 bases between the two ends.